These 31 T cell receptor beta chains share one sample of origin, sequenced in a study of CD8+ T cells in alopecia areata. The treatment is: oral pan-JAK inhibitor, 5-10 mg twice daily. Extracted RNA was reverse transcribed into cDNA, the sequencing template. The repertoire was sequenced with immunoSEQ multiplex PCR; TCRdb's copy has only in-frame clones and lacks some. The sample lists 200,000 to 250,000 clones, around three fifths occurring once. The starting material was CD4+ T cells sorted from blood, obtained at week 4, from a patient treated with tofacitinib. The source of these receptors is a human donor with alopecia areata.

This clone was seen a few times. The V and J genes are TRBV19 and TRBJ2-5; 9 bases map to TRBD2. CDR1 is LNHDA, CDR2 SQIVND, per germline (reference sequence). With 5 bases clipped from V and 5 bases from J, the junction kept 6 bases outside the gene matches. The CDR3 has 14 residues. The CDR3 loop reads CASSLGTSPETQYF. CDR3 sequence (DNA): TGTGCCAGTAGTCTCGGGACTAGCCCGGAGACCCAGTACTTC.

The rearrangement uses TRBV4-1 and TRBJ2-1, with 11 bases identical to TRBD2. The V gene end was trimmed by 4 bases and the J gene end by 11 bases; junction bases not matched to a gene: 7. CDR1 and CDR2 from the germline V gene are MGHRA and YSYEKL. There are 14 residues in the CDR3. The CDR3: CASSPGLAVSQQFF. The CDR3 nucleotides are TGCGCCAGCAGCCCGGGACTAGCGGTTTCCCAGCAGTTCTTC.

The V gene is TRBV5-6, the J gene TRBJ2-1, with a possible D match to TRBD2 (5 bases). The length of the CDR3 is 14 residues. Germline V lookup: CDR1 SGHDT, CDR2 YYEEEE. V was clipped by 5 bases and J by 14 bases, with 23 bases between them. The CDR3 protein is CASSPAGVLTGEFF. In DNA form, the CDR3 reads TGTGCCAGCAGTCCCGCGGGCGTGTTAACTGGGGAGTTCTTC.

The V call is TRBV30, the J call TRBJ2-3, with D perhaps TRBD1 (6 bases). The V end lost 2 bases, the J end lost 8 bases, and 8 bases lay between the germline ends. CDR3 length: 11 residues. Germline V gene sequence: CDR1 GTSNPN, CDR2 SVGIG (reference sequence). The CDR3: CAWSLGATQYF. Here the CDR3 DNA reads TGTGCCTGGAGTCTGGGGGCTACGCAGTATTTT.

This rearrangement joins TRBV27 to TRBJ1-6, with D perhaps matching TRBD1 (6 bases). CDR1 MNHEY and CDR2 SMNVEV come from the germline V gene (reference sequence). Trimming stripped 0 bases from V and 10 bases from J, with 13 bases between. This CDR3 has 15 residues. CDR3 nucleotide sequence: TGTGCCAGCAGTTTATCGGCAGGGGCAGGGTCACCCCTCCACTTT. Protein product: CASSLSAGAGSPLHF.

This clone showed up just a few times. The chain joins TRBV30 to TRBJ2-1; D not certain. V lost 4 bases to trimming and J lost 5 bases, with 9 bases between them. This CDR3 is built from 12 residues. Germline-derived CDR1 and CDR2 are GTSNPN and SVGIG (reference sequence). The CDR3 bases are TGTGCCTGGACCAGCTATCACAATGAGCAGTTCTTC. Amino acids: CAWTSYHNEQFF.

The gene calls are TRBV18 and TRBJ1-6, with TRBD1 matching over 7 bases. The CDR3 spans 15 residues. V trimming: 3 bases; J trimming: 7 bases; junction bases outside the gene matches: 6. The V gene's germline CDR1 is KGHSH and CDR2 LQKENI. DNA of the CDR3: TGTGCCAGCTCACCGACAGGGAATTTCAATTCACCCCTCCACTTT. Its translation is CASSPTGNFNSPLHF.

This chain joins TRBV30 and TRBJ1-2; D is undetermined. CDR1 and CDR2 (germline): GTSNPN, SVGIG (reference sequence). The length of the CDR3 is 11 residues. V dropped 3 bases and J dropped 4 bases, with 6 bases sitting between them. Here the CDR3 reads CAWSWGYGYTF. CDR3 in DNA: TGTGCCTGGAGCTGGGGCTATGGCTACACCTTC.

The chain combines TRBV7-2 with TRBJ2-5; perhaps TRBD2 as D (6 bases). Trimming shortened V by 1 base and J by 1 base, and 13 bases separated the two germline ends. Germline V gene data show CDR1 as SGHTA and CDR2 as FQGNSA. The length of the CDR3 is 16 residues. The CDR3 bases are TGTGCCAGCAGCTTAGTTATACGGGGGAGCCAAGAGACCCAGTACTTC. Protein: CASSLVIRGSQETQYF.

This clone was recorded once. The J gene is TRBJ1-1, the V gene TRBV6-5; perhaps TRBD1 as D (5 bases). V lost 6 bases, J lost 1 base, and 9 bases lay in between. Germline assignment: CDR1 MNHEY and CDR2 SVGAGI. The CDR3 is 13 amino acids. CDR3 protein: CASSAGQNTEAFF. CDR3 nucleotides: TGTGCCAGCAGCGCGGGGCAGAACACTGAAGCTTTCTTT.

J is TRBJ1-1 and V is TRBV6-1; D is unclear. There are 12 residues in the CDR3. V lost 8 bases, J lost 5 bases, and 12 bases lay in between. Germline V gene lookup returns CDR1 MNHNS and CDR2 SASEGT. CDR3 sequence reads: CASGRLKTEAFF. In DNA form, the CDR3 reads TGTGCCAGCGGCAGACTTAAGACTGAAGCTTTCTTT.

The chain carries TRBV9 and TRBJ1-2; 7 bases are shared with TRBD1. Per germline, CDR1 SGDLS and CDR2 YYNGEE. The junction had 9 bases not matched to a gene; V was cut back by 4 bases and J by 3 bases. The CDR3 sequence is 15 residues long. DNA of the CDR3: TGTGCCAGCAGCCCCACGGGGCAGGGGGACTATGGCTACACCTTC. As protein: CASSPTGQGDYGYTF. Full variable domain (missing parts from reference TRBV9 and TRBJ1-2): DSGVTQTPKHLITATGQRVTLRCSPRSGDLSVYWYQQSLDQGLQFLIQYYNGEERAKGNILERFSAQQFPDLHSELNLSSLELGDSALYFCASSPTGQGDYGYTFGSGTRLTVV.

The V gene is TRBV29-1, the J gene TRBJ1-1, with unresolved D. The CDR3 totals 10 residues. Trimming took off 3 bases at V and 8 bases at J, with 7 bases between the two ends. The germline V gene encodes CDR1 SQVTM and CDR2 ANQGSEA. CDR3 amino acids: CSVETVEAFF. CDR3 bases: TGCAGCGTTGAGACCGTCGAAGCTTTCTTT. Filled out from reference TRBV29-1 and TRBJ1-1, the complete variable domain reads SAVISQKPSRDICQRGTSLTIQCQVDSQVTMMFWYRQQPGQSLTLIATANQGSEATYESGFVIDKFPISRPNLTFSTLTVSNMSPEDSSIYLCSVETVEAFFGQGTRLTVV.

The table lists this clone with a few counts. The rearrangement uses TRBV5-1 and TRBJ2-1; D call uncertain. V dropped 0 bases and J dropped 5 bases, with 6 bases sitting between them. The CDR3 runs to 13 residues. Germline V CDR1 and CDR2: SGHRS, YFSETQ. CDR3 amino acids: CASSLDRNNEQFF. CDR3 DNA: TGCGCCAGCAGCTTGGATCGGAACAATGAGCAGTTCTTC.

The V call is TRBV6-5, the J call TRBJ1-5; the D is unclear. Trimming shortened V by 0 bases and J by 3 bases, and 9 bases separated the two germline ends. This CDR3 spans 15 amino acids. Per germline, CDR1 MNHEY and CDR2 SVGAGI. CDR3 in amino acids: CASSYSQASNQPQHF. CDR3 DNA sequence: TGTGCCAGCAGTTACTCCCAGGCTTCCAATCAGCCCCAGCATTTT.

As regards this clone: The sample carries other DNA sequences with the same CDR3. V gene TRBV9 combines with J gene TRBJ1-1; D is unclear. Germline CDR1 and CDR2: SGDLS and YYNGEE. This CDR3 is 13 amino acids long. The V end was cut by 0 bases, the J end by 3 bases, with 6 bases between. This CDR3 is CASSVAPYTEAFF. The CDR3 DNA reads TGTGCCAGCAGCGTAGCCCCTTACACTGAAGCTTTCTTT.

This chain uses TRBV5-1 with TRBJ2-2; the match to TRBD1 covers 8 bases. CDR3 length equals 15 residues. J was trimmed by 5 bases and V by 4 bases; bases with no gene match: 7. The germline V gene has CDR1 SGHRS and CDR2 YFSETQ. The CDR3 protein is CASSPTGAWTGELFF. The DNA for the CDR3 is TGCGCCAGCAGCCCGACAGGGGCATGGACCGGGGAGCTGTTTTTT.

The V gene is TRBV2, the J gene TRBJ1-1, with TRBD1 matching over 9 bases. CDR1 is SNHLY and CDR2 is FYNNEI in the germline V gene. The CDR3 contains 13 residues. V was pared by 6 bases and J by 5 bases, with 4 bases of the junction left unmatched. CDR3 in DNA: TGTGCCAGCAGCCGGGACAGGGAAACTGAAGCTTTCTTT. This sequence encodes CASSRDRETEAFF.

CDR3 in amino acids: CASTGSSYNSPLHF. The DNA of the CDR3 is TGTGCCAGTACAGGGAGCTCCTATAATTCACCCCTCCACTTT. This sequence joins TRBV6-5 and TRBJ1-6; possibly TRBD1 for D (6 bases). The CDR3 has 14 residues. Trimming removed 9 bases at V and 0 bases at J, with 9 bases between. Germline CDR1 and CDR2: MNHEY and SVGAGI.

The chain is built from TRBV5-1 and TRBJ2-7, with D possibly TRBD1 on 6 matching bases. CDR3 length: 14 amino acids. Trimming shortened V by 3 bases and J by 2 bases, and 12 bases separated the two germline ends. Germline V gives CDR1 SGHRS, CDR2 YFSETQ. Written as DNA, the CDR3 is TGCGCCAGCAGCTGGGCCGGACAGACCTACGAGCAGTACTTC. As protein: CASSWAGQTYEQYF.

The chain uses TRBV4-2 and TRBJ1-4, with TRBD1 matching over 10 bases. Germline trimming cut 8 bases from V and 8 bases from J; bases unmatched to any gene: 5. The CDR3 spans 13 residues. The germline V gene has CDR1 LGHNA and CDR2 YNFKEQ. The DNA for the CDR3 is TGTGCCAGCGGACCGGGACAGGGGGAAAAACTGTTTTTT. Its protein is CASGPGQGEKLFF.

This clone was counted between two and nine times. CDR3 nucleotides: TGCAGCGTTGTCTCCGGGGGTAGCGGGGCCTACGAGCAGTACTTC. It specifies CSVVSGGSGAYEQYF. This sequence joins TRBV29-1 and TRBJ2-7; 8 nucleotides line up with TRBD2. The CDR3 length is 15 residues. CDR1 is SQVTM, CDR2 ANQGSEA, per germline. With 4 bases clipped from V and 2 bases from J, the junction kept 10 bases outside the gene matches.

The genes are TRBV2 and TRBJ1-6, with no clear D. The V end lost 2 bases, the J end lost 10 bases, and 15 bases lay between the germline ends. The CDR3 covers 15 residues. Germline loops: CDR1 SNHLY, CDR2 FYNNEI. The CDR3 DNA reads TGTGCCAGCAGTGAAACGGGCCTTGGAGGGTCACCCCTCCACTTT. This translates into CASSETGLGGSPLHF.

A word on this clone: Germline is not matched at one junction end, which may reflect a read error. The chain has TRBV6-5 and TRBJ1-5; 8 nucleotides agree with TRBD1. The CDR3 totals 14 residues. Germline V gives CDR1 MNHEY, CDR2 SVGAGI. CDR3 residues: CASSYSGTGQTQHF. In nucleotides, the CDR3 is TGTGCCAGCAGTTACTCTGGGACAGGTCAGACCCAGCATTTT.

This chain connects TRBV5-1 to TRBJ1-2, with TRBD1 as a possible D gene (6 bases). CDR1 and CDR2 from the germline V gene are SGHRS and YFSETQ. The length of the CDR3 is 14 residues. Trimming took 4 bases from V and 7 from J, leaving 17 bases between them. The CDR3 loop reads CASSPPLRGSGYTF. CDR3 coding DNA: TGCGCCAGCAGCCCCCCGCTCAGGGGATCTGGCTACACCTTC.

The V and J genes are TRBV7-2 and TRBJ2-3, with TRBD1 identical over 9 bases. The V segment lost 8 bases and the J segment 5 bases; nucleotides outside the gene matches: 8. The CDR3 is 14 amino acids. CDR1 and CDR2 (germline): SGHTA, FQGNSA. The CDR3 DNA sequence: TGTGCCAGCGCTGACAGGGGGGGACAAGATACGCAGTATTTT. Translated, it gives CASADRGGQDTQYF.

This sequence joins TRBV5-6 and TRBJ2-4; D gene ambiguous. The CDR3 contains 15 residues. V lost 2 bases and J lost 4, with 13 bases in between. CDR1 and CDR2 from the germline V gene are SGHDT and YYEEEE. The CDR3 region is CASSFRTDQKNIQYF. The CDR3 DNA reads TGTGCCAGCAGCTTCAGGACGGACCAAAAAAACATTCAGTACTTC.

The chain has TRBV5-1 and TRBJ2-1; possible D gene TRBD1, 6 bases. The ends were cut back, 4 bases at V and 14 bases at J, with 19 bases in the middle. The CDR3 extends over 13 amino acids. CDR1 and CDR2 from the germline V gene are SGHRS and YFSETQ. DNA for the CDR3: TGCGCCAGCAGCCTCGGGACACTCAATGACGAGTTCTTC. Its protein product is CASSLGTLNDEFF.

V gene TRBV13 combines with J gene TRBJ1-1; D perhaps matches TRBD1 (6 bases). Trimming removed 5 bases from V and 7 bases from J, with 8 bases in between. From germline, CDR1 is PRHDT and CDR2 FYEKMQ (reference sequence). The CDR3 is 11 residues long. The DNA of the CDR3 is TGTGCCAGCAGCCGGACAGTTGAAGCTTTCTTT. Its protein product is CASSRTVEAFF. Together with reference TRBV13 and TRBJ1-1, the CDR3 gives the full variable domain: AAGVIQSPRHLIKEKRETATLKCYPIPRHDTVYWYQQGPGQDPQFLISFYEKMQSDKGSIPDRFSAQQFSDYHSELNMSSLELGDSALYFCASSRTVEAFFGQGTRLTVV.

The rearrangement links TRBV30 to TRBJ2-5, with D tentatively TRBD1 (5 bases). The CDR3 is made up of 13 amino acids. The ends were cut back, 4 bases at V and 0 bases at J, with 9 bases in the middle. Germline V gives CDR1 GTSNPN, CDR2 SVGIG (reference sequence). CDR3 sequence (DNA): TGTGCCTGGAATTCAGGGTACCAAGAGACCCAGTACTTC. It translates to CAWNSGYQETQYF. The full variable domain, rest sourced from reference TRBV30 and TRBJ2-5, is SQTIHQWPATLVQPVGSPLSLECTVEGTSNPNLYWYRQAAGRGLQLLFYSVGIGQISSEVPQNLSASRPQDRQFILSSKKLLLSDSGFYLCAWNSGYQETQYFGPGTRLLVL.

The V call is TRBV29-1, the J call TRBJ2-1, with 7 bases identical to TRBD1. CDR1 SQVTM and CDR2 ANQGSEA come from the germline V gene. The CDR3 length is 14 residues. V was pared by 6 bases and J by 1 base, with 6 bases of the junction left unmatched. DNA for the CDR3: TGCAGCGTCTCCCAACAGGGGTCCTACAATGAGCAGTTCTTC. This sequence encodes CSVSQQGSYNEQFF.